This T cell receptor (beta chain) was recovered during a study of T cell clonality in common variable immunodeficiency. Study observations and caveats: Links between repertoire features and CVID complications were heterogeneity-limited. Reportedly, TCR beta sequences from common variable immunodeficiency showed fewer deletions and N-nucleotide insertions.

This CDR3 comprises 15 residues. V dropped 2 bases and J dropped 7 bases, with 15 bases sitting between them. The germline CDR1 and CDR2 sequences are SGHRS and YFSETQ. Blood samples were heparinized, about 5 to 9 ml per donor. This clone appeared many times. Its antigen is not known. The DNA ends 3 residues before the CDR3 does, and the rest of the CDR3 is filled in from the germline J gene. Generated by immunoSEQ multiplex PCR, the TCRdb table keeps only in-frame clones and is missing some. The sample presents about 39,000 clones, none singletons. The sequenced sample was peripheral blood mononuclear cells. The origin of this receptor is a person aged 18 to 70 in good health. V is TRBV5-1 and J is TRBJ1-4; possible D gene TRBD1, 5 bases. CDR3 region: CASSFTGTVGEKLFF. CDR3 bases read: TGCGCCAGCAGCTTCACCGGGACTGTAGGTGAAAAA.